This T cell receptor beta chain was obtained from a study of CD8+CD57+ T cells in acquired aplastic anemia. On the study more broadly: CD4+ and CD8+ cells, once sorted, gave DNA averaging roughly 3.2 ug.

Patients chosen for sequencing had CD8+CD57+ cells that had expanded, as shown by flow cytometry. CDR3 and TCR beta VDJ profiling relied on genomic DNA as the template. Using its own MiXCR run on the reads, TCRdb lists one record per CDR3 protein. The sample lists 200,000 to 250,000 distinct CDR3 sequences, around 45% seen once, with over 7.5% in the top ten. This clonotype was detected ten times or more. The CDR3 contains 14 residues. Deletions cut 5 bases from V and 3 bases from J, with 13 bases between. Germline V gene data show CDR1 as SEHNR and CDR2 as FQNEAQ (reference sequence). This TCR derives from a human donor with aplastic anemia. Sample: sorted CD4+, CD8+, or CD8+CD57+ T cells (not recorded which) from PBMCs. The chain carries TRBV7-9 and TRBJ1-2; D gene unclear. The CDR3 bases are TGTGCCAGCAGCGACGCAGTTGGTGACTATGGCTACACCTTC. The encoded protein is CASSDAVGDYGYTF.